This T cell receptor (beta chain) is from a study of T-cell memory formation after mild COVID-19. TCRalpha and TCRbeta libraries used 5'RACE with constant-segment primers and UMIs. TCRdb reprocessed the 5' RACE reads with MiXCR, giving one entry per CDR3 protein. The sample includes over 130,000 distinct CDR3 sequences, more than 13% of them seen just once. Sequenced material: PBMCs or a T cell subset sorted from them (not recorded which). The sequence came from an adult woman who had mild COVID-19 (a few samples of this study predate the infection). Cell type and time point are not known.

The CDR3 region is CAISESNEQFF. Written as DNA, the CDR3 is TGTGCCATCAGTGAGTCAAATGAGCAGTTCTTC. The rearrangement joins TRBV10-3 to TRBJ2-1, with D unresolved. The CDR3 covers 11 residues. Germline V gene sequence: CDR1 ENHRY, CDR2 SYGVKD. V was shortened by 0 bases and J by 7 bases, with 1 base between the two germline ends.